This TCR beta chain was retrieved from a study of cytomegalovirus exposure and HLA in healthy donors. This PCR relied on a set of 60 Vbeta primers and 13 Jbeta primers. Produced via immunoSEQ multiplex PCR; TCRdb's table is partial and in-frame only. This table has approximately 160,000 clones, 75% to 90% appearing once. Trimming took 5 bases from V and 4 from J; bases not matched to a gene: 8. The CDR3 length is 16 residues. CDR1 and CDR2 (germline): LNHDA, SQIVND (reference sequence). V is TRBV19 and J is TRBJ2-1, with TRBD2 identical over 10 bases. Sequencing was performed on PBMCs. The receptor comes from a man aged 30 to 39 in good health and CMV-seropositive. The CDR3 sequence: CASSFSSGSRYNEQFF. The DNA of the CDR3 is TGTGCCAGTAGTTTCTCTAGCGGGAGTAGGTACAATGAGCAGTTCTTC.